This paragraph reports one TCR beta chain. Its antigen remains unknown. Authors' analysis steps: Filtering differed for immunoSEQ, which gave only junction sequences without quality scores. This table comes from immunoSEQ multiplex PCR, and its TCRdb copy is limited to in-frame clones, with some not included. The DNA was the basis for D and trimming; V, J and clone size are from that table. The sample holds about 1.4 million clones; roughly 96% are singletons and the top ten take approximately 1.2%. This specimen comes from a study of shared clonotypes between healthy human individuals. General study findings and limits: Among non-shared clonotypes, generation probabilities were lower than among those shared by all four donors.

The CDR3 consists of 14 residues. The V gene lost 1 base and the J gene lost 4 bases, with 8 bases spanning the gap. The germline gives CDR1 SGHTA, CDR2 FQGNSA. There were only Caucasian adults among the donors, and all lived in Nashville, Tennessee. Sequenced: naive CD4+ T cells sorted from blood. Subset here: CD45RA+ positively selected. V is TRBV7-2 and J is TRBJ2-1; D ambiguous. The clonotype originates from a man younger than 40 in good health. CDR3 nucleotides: TGTGCCAGCAGCTTAGTCGGCCAATACAATGAGCAGTTCTTC. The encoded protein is CASSLVGQYNEQFF.